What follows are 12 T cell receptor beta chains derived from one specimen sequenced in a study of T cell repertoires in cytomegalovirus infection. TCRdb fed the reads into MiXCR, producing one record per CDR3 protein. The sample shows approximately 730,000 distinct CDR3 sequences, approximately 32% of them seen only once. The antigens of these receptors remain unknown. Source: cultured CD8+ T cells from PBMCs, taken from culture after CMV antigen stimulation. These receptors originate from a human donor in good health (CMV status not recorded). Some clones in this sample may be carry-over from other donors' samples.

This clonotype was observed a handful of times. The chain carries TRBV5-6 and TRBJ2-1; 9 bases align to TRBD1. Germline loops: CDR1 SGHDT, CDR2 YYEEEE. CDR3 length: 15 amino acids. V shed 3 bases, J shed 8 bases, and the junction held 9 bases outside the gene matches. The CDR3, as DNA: TGTGCCAGCAGCTCTCCGGGACAGGGAGTCGATGAGCAGTTCTTC. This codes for CASSSPGQGVDEQFF.

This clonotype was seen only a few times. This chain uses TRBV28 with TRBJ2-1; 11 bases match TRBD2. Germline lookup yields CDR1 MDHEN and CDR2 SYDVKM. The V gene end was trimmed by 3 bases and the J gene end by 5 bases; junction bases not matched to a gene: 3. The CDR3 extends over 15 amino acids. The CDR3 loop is CASSFILAGDNEQFF. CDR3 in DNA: TGTGCCAGCAGTTTTATACTAGCGGGGGACAATGAGCAGTTCTTC.

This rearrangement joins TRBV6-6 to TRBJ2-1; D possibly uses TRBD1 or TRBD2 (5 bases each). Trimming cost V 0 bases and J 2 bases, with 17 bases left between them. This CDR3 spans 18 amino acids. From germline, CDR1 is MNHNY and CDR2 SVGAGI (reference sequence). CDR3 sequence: CASSYSTMRGPPYNEQFF. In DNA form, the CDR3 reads TGTGCCAGCAGTTACTCGACGATGAGGGGACCCCCCTACAATGAGCAGTTCTTC.

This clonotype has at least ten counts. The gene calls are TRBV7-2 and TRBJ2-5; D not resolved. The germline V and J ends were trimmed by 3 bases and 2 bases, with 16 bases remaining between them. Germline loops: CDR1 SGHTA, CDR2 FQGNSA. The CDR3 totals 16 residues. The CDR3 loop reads CASSFLGGSLQETQYF. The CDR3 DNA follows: TGTGCCAGCAGCTTCCTCGGTGGTAGCTTACAAGAGACCCAGTACTTC.

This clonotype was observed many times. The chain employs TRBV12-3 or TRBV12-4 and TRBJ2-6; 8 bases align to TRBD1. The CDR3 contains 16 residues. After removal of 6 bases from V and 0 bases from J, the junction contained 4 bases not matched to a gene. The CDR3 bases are TGTGCCAGCAGAGGACAGGGCACCTCTGGGGCCAACGTCCTGACTTTC. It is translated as CASRGQGTSGANVLTF.

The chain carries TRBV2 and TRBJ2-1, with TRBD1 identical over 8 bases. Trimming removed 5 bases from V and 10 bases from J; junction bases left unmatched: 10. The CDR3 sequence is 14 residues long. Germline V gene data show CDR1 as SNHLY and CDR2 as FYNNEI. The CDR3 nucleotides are TGTGCCAGCAGTCCGAGATCAGGGGGCGGGGAGCAGTTCTTC. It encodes CASSPRSGGGEQFF. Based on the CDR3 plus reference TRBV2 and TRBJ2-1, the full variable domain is EPEVTQTPSHQVTQMGQEVILRCVPISNHLYFYWYRQILGQKVEFLVSFYNNEISEKSEIFDDQFSVERPDGSNFTLKIRSTKLEDSAMYFCASSPRSGGGEQFFGPGTRLTVL.

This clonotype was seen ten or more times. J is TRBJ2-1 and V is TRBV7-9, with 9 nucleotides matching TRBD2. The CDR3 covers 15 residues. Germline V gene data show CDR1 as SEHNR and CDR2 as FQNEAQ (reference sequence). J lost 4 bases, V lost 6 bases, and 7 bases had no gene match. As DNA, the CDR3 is TGTGCCAGCAGATCCGCGGGGGGGCAATACAATGAGCAGTTCTTC. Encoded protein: CASRSAGGQYNEQFF.

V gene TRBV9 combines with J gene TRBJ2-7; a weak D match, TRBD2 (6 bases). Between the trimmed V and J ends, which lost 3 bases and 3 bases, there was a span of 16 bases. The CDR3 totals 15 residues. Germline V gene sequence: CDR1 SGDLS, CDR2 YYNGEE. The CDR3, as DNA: TGTGCCAGCAGCGCGGGGGACGGTAATTTCTACGAGCAGTACTTC. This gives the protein CASSAGDGNFYEQYF.

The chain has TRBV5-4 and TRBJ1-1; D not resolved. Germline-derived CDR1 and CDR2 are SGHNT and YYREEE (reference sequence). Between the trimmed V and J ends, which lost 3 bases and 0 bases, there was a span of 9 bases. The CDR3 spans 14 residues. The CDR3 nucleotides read TGTGCCAGCAGCTGGGGAGTCATGAACACTGAAGCTTTCTTT. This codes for CASSWGVMNTEAFF. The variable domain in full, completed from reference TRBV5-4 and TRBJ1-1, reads ETGVTQSPTHLIKTRGQQVTLRCSSQSGHNTVSWYQQALGQGPQFIFQYYREEENGRGNFPPRFSGLQFPNYSSELNVNALELDDSALYLCASSWGVMNTEAFFGQGTRLTVV.

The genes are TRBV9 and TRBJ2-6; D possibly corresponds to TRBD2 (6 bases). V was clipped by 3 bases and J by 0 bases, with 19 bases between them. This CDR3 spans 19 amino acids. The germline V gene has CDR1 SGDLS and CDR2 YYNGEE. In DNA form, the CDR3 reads TGTGCCAGCAGCGGGCGACGCCCGGGGGTAAGCTCTGGGGCCAACGTCCTGACTTTC. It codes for CASSGRRPGVSSGANVLTF.

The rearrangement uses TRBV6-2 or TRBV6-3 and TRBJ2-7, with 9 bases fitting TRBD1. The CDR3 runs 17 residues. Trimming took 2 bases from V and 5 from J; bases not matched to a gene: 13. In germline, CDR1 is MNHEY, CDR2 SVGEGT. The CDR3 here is CASSYPRDRVFFDEQYF. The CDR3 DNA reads TGTGCCAGCAGTTACCCAAGGGACAGGGTATTCTTCGACGAGCAGTACTTC.

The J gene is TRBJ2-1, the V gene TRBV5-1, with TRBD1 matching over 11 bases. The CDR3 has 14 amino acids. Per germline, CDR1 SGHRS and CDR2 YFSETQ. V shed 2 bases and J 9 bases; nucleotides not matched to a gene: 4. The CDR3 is CASSFGQGASEQFF. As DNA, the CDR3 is TGCGCCAGCAGCTTCGGACAGGGGGCGAGTGAGCAGTTCTTC.